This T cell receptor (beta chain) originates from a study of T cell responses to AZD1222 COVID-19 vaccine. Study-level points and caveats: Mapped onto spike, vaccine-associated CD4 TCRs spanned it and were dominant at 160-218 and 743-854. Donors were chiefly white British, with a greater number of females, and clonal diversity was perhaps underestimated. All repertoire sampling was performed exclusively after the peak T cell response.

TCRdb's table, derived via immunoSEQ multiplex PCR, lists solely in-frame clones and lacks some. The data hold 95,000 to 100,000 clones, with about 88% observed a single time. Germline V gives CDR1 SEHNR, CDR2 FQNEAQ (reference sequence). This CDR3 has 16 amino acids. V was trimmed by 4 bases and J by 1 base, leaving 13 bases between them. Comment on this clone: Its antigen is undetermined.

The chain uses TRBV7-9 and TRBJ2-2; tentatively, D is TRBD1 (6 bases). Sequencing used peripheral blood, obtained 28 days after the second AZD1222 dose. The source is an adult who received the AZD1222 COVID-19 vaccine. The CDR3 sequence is CASSSPGHKNTGELFF. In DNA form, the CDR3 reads TGTGCCAGCAGCTCCCCGGGACACAAGAACACCGGGGAGCTGTTTTTT.